This record covers a single TCR beta chain. Its antigen is unknown. This sample is drawn from a study of beta chain features in type 1 diabetes. Study-level information: Across the samples, some 99 million sorted cells were examined in total. Study-wide points: Possibly, sequencing cDNA over-represented cells that had high TCR expression levels. A PCR bias possibly favoring shorter templates would apply equally to patients and controls.

Since all of the isolated RNA was reverse transcribed, expressed TCRB transcripts were what got sequenced. Method: immunoSEQ multiplex PCR; TCRdb's copy keeps in-frame clones and lacks some. This table holds fewer than 250,000 clones, around 68% found once. This CDR3 contains 13 residues. Trimming stripped 4 bases from V and 5 bases from J, with 12 bases between. Germline assignment: CDR1 SGHAT and CDR2 FQNNGV. This TCR derives from a man aged 25-45 years in good health. Sequenced sample: naive CD4+ T cells from blood. V and J are TRBV11-2 and TRBJ2-7, with D possibly being TRBD1 (6 bases). CDR3 amino acids: CASSSTGTNEQYF. The CDR3, as DNA: TGTGCCAGCAGCTCTACAGGGACCAACGAGCAGTACTTC.